This TCR beta chain was sequenced in a study of radiotherapy plus CTLA-4 blockade in lung cancer listed by TCRdb under 2018. A note on the overall study: Among the enrolled patients, 15% to 20% had an objective response, and 31% reached disease control.

The study evaluated CTLA-4 blockade (ipilimumab) given together with focal radiation therapy in patients who had chemo-refractory metastatic non-small-cell lung cancer. About this clone: Its antigen specificity is not known. Per-base quality was not reported, and no clone a single base away is much larger than it.

Library generation was performed with the immunoSEQ multiplex PCR assay. Drawn from immuneACCESS, this table holds only the in-frame rearrangements with V and J called that TCRdb kept. Clones are partly lost; checked studies trace under half to an unresolved V gene and leave the rest unexplained. The sample yields around 100,000 clones; more than 75% were counted once. The ten largest clones take up 2.5% to 3.5% of the sample. What the work shows at the level of the full study, not this receptor alone: TCR clones derived from tumors expanded in peripheral blood after treatment with radiotherapy and ipilimumab. The strongest predictors of response, as reported, were early dynamic changes in blood T cell clones along with a rise in serum interferon-beta after radiation.

V is clipped by 3 bases and J by 9 bases, and the sequence between their germline boundaries is 20 bases long. CDR3 length: 15 amino acids, cysteine to phenylalanine. Only the CDR3 portion is preserved as DNA: 45 bases, with reading frame beginning at the first base. The germline V gene sets CDR1 to KGHSH and CDR2 to LQKENI. The chain couples TRBV18 to TRBJ1-1; no D gene can be assigned with confidence. The sample was peripheral blood, taken from a patient treated with radiotherapy plus ipilimumab. The clonotype originates from a human donor with non-small cell lung cancer that progressed on radiotherapy plus ipilimumab. Some clones in this sample may be carry-over from other donors' samples. This receptor carries the CDR3 CASSPTQFRGGKAFF. The DNA sequence follows: TGTGCCAGCTCACCGACCCAGTTTCGGGGAGGGAAAGCTTTCTTT.